The 11 T cell receptor beta chains presented below share a single source sample, sequenced in a study of T cell responses to AZD1222 COVID-19 vaccine. The method was immunoSEQ multiplex PCR; TCRdb's version includes in-frame clones alone and lacks a portion of them. The sample has approximately 300,000 clones, almost 95% seen once. Sequencing was performed on peripheral blood, taken 28 days after the second AZD1222 dose. The receptor source for this set is an adult who received the AZD1222 COVID-19 vaccine.

The chain combines TRBV18 with TRBJ1-3; weak D call: TRBD1 (5 bases). CDR3 size: 15 residues. Germline-derived CDR1 and CDR2 are KGHSH and LQKENI. V gave up 4 bases and J gave up 0 bases, with 10 bases separating them. CDR3 nucleotides: TGTGCCAGCTCACTACAGGCGACCTCTGGAAACACCATATATTTT. As protein: CASSLQATSGNTIYF.

This chain links TRBV5-1 with TRBJ2-2; perhaps D is TRBD1 or TRBD2 (6 bases each). This CDR3 region has 16 residues. CDR1 SGHRS and CDR2 YFSETQ come from the germline V gene. V was trimmed by 6 bases and J by 1 base, leaving 16 bases between them. CDR3: CASISDGGLNTGELFF. The CDR3 DNA reads TGCGCCAGCATCAGCGACGGGGGCCTGAACACCGGGGAGCTGTTTTTT.

This sequence joins TRBV19 and TRBJ1-2, with a tentative D call TRBD1 (5 bases). V dropped 2 bases and J dropped 6 bases, with 10 bases sitting between them. Germline V gives CDR1 LNHDA, CDR2 SQIVND (reference sequence). The CDR3 loop spans 13 amino acids. CDR3 region: CASSINQGHGYTF. The CDR3 DNA reads as TGTGCCAGTAGTATAAACCAGGGACATGGCTACACCTTC.

This sequence joins TRBV6-2 or TRBV6-3 and TRBJ2-1; D perhaps matches TRBD2 (6 bases). Deletions cut 2 bases from V and 2 bases from J, with 13 bases between. Germline V gene data show CDR1 as MNHEY and CDR2 as SVGEGT. This CDR3 is 16 amino acids long. For the CDR3, the DNA is TGTGCCAGCAGTTACCCTGTGGGGGGAACCTACAATGAGCAGTTCTTC. Translating it yields CASSYPVGGTYNEQFF.

The rearrangement links TRBV6-2 or TRBV6-3 to TRBJ1-3; D remains ambiguous. V was shortened by 7 bases and J by 0 bases, with 10 bases between the two germline ends. There are 14 residues in the CDR3. Germline V gives CDR1 MNHEY, CDR2 SVGEGT. As DNA, the CDR3 is TGTGCCAGCACCCCGACCACCTCTGGAAACACCATATATTTT. Its translation: CASTPTTSGNTIYF.

The chain is built from TRBV15 and TRBJ2-1, with 9 bases that match TRBD1. Unmatched junction bases numbered 5, after V lost 1 base and J lost 7 bases. The germline CDR1 and CDR2 sequences are LNHNV and YYDKDF (reference sequence). This CDR3 spans 15 amino acids. The CDR3 sequence: CATSRGQGVSNEQFF. The CDR3 coding sequence is TGTGCCACCAGCAGAGGACAGGGGGTCAGTAATGAGCAGTTCTTC. Supplemented by reference TRBV15 and TRBJ2-1, the full variable domain reads DAMVIQNPRYQVTQFGKPVTLSCSQTLNHNVMYWYQQKSSQAPKLLFHYYDKDFNNEADTPDNFQSRRPNTSFCFLDIRSPGLGDTAMYLCATSRGQGVSNEQFFGPGTRLTVL.

The gene calls are TRBV10-3 and TRBJ2-1, with no clear D. Germline V CDR1 and CDR2: ENHRY, SYGVKD. The CDR3 is made up of 12 amino acids. Trimming cost V 10 bases and J 3 bases, with 10 bases left between them. CDR3 bases: TGTGCCACCGAAGCAGACTACAATGAGCAGTTCTTC. This codes for CATEADYNEQFF.

The rearrangement uses TRBV5-1 and TRBJ2-3; 10 bases are shared with TRBD2. CDR1 SGHRS and CDR2 YFSETQ come from the germline V gene. With V trimmed by 4 bases and J by 2 bases, 7 bases remained unmatched. The CDR3 is 16 residues long. The CDR3 DNA reads TGCGCCAGCAGCCCAGGACTAGCGGTAAACACAGATACGCAGTATTTT. Amino acid sequence: CASSPGLAVNTDTQYF.

The chain combines TRBV3-1 (or the pseudogene TRBV3-2) with TRBJ1-2; no firm D call. Germline CDR1 reads LGHDT; CDR2 reads YNNKEL (reference sequence). The CDR3 has 13 residues. Trimming left V 1 base short and J 8 bases short, with 11 bases between. CDR3 in DNA: TGTGCCAGCAGCCAAGTGCAGGCGGGCGGCTACACCTTC. It specifies CASSQVQAGGYTF.

This rearrangement joins TRBV7-9 to TRBJ1-6; no definite D call. Trimming shortened V by 5 bases and J by 10 bases, and 15 bases separated the two germline ends. Germline loops: CDR1 SEHNR, CDR2 FQNEAQ (reference sequence). The CDR3 is 14 amino acids. Here the CDR3 reads CASSPGAFGSPLHF. In nucleotides, the CDR3 is TGTGCCAGCAGCCCGGGCGCGTTTGGGTCACCCCTCCACTTT.

J is TRBJ2-3 and V is TRBV4-2, with 10 bases fitting TRBD2. CDR1 is LGHNA, CDR2 YNFKEQ, per germline. There are 16 residues in the CDR3. Trimming took 0 bases from V and 4 from J; bases not matched to a gene: 4. CDR3 protein: CASSQEASGGADTQYF. The CDR3 DNA reads TGTGCCAGCAGCCAAGAAGCTAGCGGGGGCGCAGATACGCAGTATTTT.